This TCR beta chain was identified during a study of blood T cell repertoires in COVID-19. Background on the study: Sample material is recorded as cDNA or gDNA derived from T cells, B-cell-depleted T cells, or PBMCs.

Germline V lookup: CDR1 KGHDR, CDR2 SFDVKD. The CDR3 length is 13 residues. With 4 bases removed from V and 3 bases from J, the gap between germline ends came to 9 bases. Repertoires were generated with immunoSEQ multiplex PCR, while TCRdb's copy carries only in-frame clones and drops some. The sample lists under 200,000 clones, approximately 80% occurring once. The chain employs TRBV24-1 and TRBJ2-7; no reliable D call. The sample taken for sequencing was peripheral blood. The source of this sequence is a human donor in a cohort sampled during active COVID-19. In DNA, the CDR3 is TGTGCCACCAGTGACAGGAATAACTACGAGCAGTACTTC. It translates to CATSDRNNYEQYF.